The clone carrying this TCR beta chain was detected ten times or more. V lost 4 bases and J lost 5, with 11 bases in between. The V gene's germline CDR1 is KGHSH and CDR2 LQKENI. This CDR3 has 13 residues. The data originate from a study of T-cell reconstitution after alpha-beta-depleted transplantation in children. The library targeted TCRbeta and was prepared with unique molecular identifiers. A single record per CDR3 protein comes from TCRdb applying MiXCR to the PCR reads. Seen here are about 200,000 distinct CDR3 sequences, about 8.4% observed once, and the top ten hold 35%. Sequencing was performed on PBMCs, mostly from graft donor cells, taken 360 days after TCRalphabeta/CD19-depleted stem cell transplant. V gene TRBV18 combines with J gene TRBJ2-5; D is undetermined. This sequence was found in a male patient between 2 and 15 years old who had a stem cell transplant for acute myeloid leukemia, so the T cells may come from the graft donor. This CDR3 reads CASSRQLGETQYF. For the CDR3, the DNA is TGTGCCAGCTCACGTCAGTTGGGGGAGACCCAGTACTTC.